Below are 30 T cell receptor beta chains sequenced from a single sample in a study of OX40 agonist ivuxolimab in advanced cancers. Sequencing used immunoSEQ multiplex PCR; TCRdb keeps in-frame clones, though not all of them. The sample has tens of thousands of clones, around 89% seen once. Sequenced here: CD4+ or CD8+ T cells sorted from blood, sampled in a trial of the OX40 agonist ivuxolimab. The receptors were sampled from an adult with an advanced solid tumor such as melanoma, head and neck, liver or kidney cancer.

This rearrangement joins TRBV18 to TRBJ2-7, with 8 nucleotides matching TRBD2. CDR1 KGHSH and CDR2 LQKENI come from the germline V gene. The CDR3 totals 14 residues. J was trimmed by 7 bases and V by 1 base; bases with no gene match: 6. CDR3 DNA sequence: TGTGCCAGCTCACCACGGCTAGCGGGTCAGGAGCAGTACTTC. Encoded protein: CASSPRLAGQEQYF.

The chain employs TRBV7-8 and TRBJ1-4, with D possibly TRBD1 on 6 matching bases. The V gene's germline CDR1 is SGHVS and CDR2 FQNEAQ. The CDR3 runs to 17 residues. V lost 7 bases and J lost 4, with 22 bases in between. The CDR3 nucleotides read TGTGCCAGCACCTCAGGCCCCCGGGGCAGGGGTAATGAAAAACTGTTTTTT. Translation: CASTSGPRGRGNEKLFF.

V and J are TRBV28 and TRBJ1-5; 8 nucleotides align to TRBD1. The length of the CDR3 is 16 residues. Per germline, CDR1 MDHEN and CDR2 SYDVKM. V gave up 1 base and J gave up 7 bases; unmatched junction bases: 9. CDR3 protein: CASSLSRQGARQPQHF. For the CDR3, the DNA is TGTGCCAGCAGTTTATCCCGCCAGGGGGCAAGGCAGCCCCAGCATTTT. Variable domain in full (rest from reference TRBV28 and TRBJ1-5): DVKVTQSSRYLVKRTGEKVFLECVQDMDHENMFWYRQDPGLGLRLIYFSYDVKMKEKGDIPEGYSVSREKKERFSLILESASTNQTSMYLCASSLSRQGARQPQHFGDGTRLSIL.

The gene calls are TRBV11-2 and TRBJ1-1, with TRBD1 as a possible D gene (5 bases). The V gene's germline CDR1 is SGHAT and CDR2 FQNNGV. The CDR3 length is 15 residues. Trimming took 1 base from V and 5 from J, leaving 14 bases between them. CDR3 in amino acids: CASSLAGQGSTEAFF. The CDR3 DNA is TGTGCCAGCAGCTTAGCCGGTCAGGGATCGACTGAAGCTTTCTTT.

The chain recombines TRBV7-8 with TRBJ2-5; D is possibly TRBD1 or TRBD2 (5 bases each). The CDR3 runs 13 residues. V shed 10 bases and J shed 1 base, with 13 bases lying between them. Germline loops: CDR1 SGHVS, CDR2 FQNEAQ. CDR3 protein: CATALGVQETQYF. CDR3 sequence (DNA): TGTGCCACCGCGTTGGGGGTCCAAGAGACCCAGTACTTC.

The chain joins TRBV4-1 to TRBJ1-3; D call uncertain. V was cut by 0 bases and J by 0 bases, with 24 bases left in between. This CDR3 is built from 21 residues. Germline V gene sequence: CDR1 MGHRA, CDR2 YSYEKL. This chain's CDR3 is CASSQDWAAPLSLYSGNTIYF. The CDR3 DNA is TGCGCCAGCAGCCAAGACTGGGCTGCTCCCCTATCCCTTTACTCTGGAAACACCATATATTTT.

The chain employs TRBV9 and TRBJ2-1, with D perhaps given as TRBD1 or TRBD2 (5 bases each). This CDR3 is built from 14 residues. The V end was cut by 4 bases, the J end by 7 bases, with 15 bases between. Germline V gives CDR1 SGDLS, CDR2 YYNGEE. DNA for the CDR3: TGTGCCAGCAGCCCTCGAGGGACGGCAAATGAGCAGTTCTTC. It is translated as CASSPRGTANEQFF.

The chain uses TRBV11-2 and TRBJ1-5; D is uncertain. The V and J ends lost 1 base and 11 bases respectively, with 12 bases between them. Germline lookup yields CDR1 SGHAT and CDR2 FQNNGV. The CDR3 covers 13 residues. The CDR3 DNA reads TGTGCCAGCAGCTTAGCCTCCGCCGGTTCCCAGCATTTT. Translated, it gives CASSLASAGSQHF.

V usage is TRBV2 and J usage is TRBJ1-2; tentative D call: TRBD1 (5 bases). Germline CDR1 reads SNHLY; CDR2 reads FYNNEI. The CDR3 is 12 residues long. V lost 4 bases, J lost 7 bases, and 10 bases lay in between. The CDR3 DNA follows: TGTGCCAGCAGTGGTCAGGGCCGTGGCTACACCTTC. The encoded protein is CASSGQGRGYTF. Filled out from reference TRBV2 and TRBJ1-2, the complete variable domain reads EPEVTQTPSHQVTQMGQEVILRCVPISNHLYFYWYRQILGQKVEFLVSFYNNEISEKSEIFDDQFSVERPDGSNFTLKIRSTKLEDSAMYFCASSGQGRGYTFGSGTRLTVV.

V gene TRBV19 combines with J gene TRBJ2-3; 7 bases fit TRBD1. The CDR3 has 13 amino acids. Germline V gene data show CDR1 as LNHDA and CDR2 as SQIVND (reference sequence). Trimming cost V 5 bases and J 7 bases; bases outside gene matches: 6. The CDR3 sequence is CASSEQGMNTQYF. CDR3 nucleotide sequence: TGTGCCAGTAGTGAACAGGGGATGAATACGCAGTATTTT.

The chain uses TRBV10-3 and TRBJ2-3; D is perhaps TRBD1 (5 bases). The CDR3 has 12 residues. Trimming pared 7 bases from V and 0 bases from J, leaving 5 bases between. The germline CDR1 and CDR2 sequences are ENHRY and SYGVKD. CDR3 nucleotide sequence: TGTGCCATCAAGGGGAGCACAGATACGCAGTATTTT. Translating gives CAIKGSTDTQYF.

This clone was counted between two and nine times. The chain employs TRBV10-3 and TRBJ2-7; 13 bases fit TRBD2. J was trimmed by 3 bases and V by 3 bases; bases with no gene match: 5. From germline, CDR1 is ENHRY and CDR2 SYGVKD. This CDR3 is built from 16 residues. CDR3 loop: CAISDTSGGAVYEQYF. The CDR3 DNA reads as TGTGCCATCAGTGATACTAGCGGGGGGGCGGTCTACGAGCAGTACTTC.

The chain is built from TRBV19 and TRBJ1-2; D gene ambiguous. The germline CDR1 and CDR2 sequences are LNHDA and SQIVND (reference sequence). The CDR3 spans 12 residues. Trimming shortened V by 3 bases and J by 7 bases, and 9 bases separated the two germline ends. The DNA for the CDR3 is TGTGCCAGTAGTATCCAATCCGGTGGCTACACCTTC. It translates to CASSIQSGGYTF.

This chain links TRBV5-6 with TRBJ2-6; D possibly corresponds to TRBD2 (6 bases). Per the germline V gene, CDR1 is SGHDT and CDR2 is YYEEEE. The CDR3 is 18 amino acids. Deletions cut 0 bases from V and 0 bases from J, with 13 bases between. The CDR3 coding sequence is TGTGCCAGCAGCTTGGTGGAGGGTGGGTCCTCTGGGGCCAACGTCCTGACTTTC. As protein: CASSLVEGGSSGANVLTF.

This sequence joins TRBV11-3 and TRBJ2-6; D remains ambiguous. CDR3 length: 12 residues. Deletions cut 10 bases from V and 1 base from J, with 5 bases between. Germline V CDR1 and CDR2: SGHNT, YENEEA. CDR3 sequence (DNA): TGTGCCACCCGGTCTGGGGCCAACGTCCTGACTTTC. Translated, it gives CATRSGANVLTF.

The rearrangement uses TRBV5-1 and TRBJ2-1; 14 bases align to TRBD2. J was trimmed by 9 bases and V by 4 bases; bases with no gene match: 6. Looked up from germline, CDR1 is SGHRS and CDR2 is YFSETQ. The CDR3 is 15 amino acids. CDR3 nucleotides: TGCGCCAGCAGCGGGGGGACTAGCGGGAGCGGTGAGCAGTTCTTC. The encoded protein is CASSGGTSGSGEQFF.

This clone was seen only once. The chain recombines TRBV5-1 with TRBJ2-7, with 10 bases aligning to TRBD1. The V segment lost 4 bases and the J segment 0 bases; nucleotides outside the gene matches: 1. This CDR3 has 14 residues. Germline V gene lookup returns CDR1 SGHRS and CDR2 YFSETQ. For the CDR3, the DNA is TGCGCCAGCAGCCGGACAGGGGGCTCCTACGAGCAGTACTTC. Translating gives CASSRTGGSYEQYF.

The chain has TRBV19 and TRBJ2-2; TRBD1 is a possible D gene (6 bases). Germline assignment: CDR1 LNHDA and CDR2 SQIVND (reference sequence). Deletions cut 4 bases from V and 1 base from J, with 7 bases between. This CDR3 has 14 residues. The DNA of the CDR3 is TGTGCCAGTAGTAGGACAGTGAACACCGGGGAGCTGTTTTTT. It specifies CASSRTVNTGELFF.

The chain has TRBV27 and TRBJ2-2; 8 nucleotides line up with TRBD1. CDR3 length: 16 amino acids. CDR1 is MNHEY and CDR2 is SMNVEV in the germline V gene (reference sequence). The V gene end was trimmed by 3 bases and the J gene end by 0 bases; junction bases not matched to a gene: 3. The DNA for the CDR3 is TGTGCCAGCAGTTTGGCGACAGGGGCGAACACCGGGGAGCTGTTTTTT. This gives the protein CASSLATGANTGELFF.

This chain connects TRBV5-1 to TRBJ2-5, with 10 bases aligning to TRBD2. The J call could be wrong; TRBJ2-7 is a better fit for the DNA end. CDR3 length: 17 amino acids. CDR1 is SGHRS and CDR2 is YFSETQ in the germline V gene. CDR3 in amino acids: CASSEGLAASSPYEQYF. CDR3 coding DNA: TGCGCCAGCAGCGAAGGACTAGCGGCCTCGTCACCCTACGAGCAGTACTTC.

The chain joins TRBV7-2 to TRBJ2-1; the D gene could be TRBD1 or TRBD2 (5 bases each). Trimming removed 5 bases at V and 6 bases at J, with 17 bases between. This CDR3 spans 15 amino acids. Germline values: CDR1 SGHTA, CDR2 FQGNSA. This CDR3 is CASSVPPGAINEQFF. In nucleotides, the CDR3 is TGTGCCAGCAGCGTTCCGCCCGGGGCCATCAATGAGCAGTTCTTC.

The CDR3 DNA reads TGCGCCAGCAGTCAAAGGACAGGGGAAAACATTCAGTACTTC. Its translation is CASSQRTGENIQYF. The chain employs TRBV23-1 and TRBJ2-4, with 9 bases that match TRBD1. TRBV23-1 is an ORF for which the function is uncertain. CDR3 length: 14 amino acids. The V segment lost 2 bases and the J segment 5 bases; nucleotides outside the gene matches: 1.

Regarding this clone: Germline is not matched at one junction end, which may reflect a read error. V is TRBV19 and J is TRBJ1-2, with D hard to call. This CDR3 is built from 16 residues. CDR1 and CDR2 (germline): LNHDA, SQIVND (reference sequence). CDR3 region: CASSAGRARANSGYTF. For the CDR3, the DNA is TGTGCCAGTAGCGCGGGGAGGGCGCGAGCTAACTCTGGCTACACCTTC.

The chain uses TRBV5-8 and TRBJ2-1; TRBD1 matches at 8 bases. The CDR3 has 14 residues. The ends lost 1 base at V and 9 bases at J; junction bases unmatched: 6. CDR1 is SGHTS and CDR2 is YDEGEE in the germline V gene. Here the CDR3 reads CASSLNRGMGEQFF. CDR3 coding DNA: TGTGCCAGCAGCTTGAACAGGGGGATGGGTGAGCAGTTCTTC.

V is TRBV15 and J is TRBJ2-1; 11 bases align to TRBD2. V shed 4 bases and J 8 bases; nucleotides not matched to a gene: 7. Germline V gene lookup returns CDR1 LNHNV and CDR2 YYDKDF (reference sequence). CDR3 length: 15 amino acids. The CDR3 is CATSTRLAGRDEQFF. In nucleotides, the CDR3 is TGTGCCACCAGCACCCGACTAGCGGGGCGCGATGAGCAGTTCTTC.

The gene calls are TRBV6-6 and TRBJ1-4; D not certain. The CDR3 has 13 amino acids. V lost 6 bases to trimming and J lost 4 bases, with 9 bases between them. Germline V lookup: CDR1 MNHNY, CDR2 SVGAGI (reference sequence). In DNA, the CDR3 is TGTGCCAGCAGACAGTTAAATAATGAAAAACTGTTTTTT. It encodes CASRQLNNEKLFF.

This chain links TRBV10-3 with TRBJ1-1, with D perhaps matching TRBD1 (5 bases). The CDR3 covers 15 residues. V lost 5 bases and J 4 bases, leaving 17 bases between the germline ends. Germline V gives CDR1 ENHRY, CDR2 SYGVKD. CDR3 amino acids: CAISPGRVSITEAFF. The CDR3 region has the DNA TGTGCCATCAGTCCGGGCAGGGTATCGATCACTGAAGCTTTCTTT.

The chain carries TRBV9 and TRBJ2-3; 8 nucleotides agree with TRBD1. V lost 0 bases, J lost 3 bases, and 6 bases stayed unmatched. The CDR3 runs 16 residues. Germline lookup yields CDR1 SGDLS and CDR2 YYNGEE. The CDR3 spells CASSVGPDRVTDTQYF. CDR3 coding DNA: TGTGCCAGCAGCGTAGGTCCGGACAGGGTGACAGATACGCAGTATTTT. The full variable domain, its missing parts supplied by reference TRBV9 and TRBJ2-3, is DSGVTQTPKHLITATGQRVTLRCSPRSGDLSVYWYQQSLDQGLQFLIQYYNGEERAKGNILERFSAQQFPDLHSELNLSSLELGDSALYFCASSVGPDRVTDTQYFGPGTRLTVL.

The CDR3 loop is CASSGNRGYEQYF. The CDR3 DNA is TGTGCCAGCAGTGGTAACAGGGGTTACGAGCAGTACTTC. J is TRBJ2-5 and V is TRBV2; 7 bases fit TRBD1. The J call is doubtful: the DNA matches TRBJ2-7 better. This CDR3 is built from 13 residues. Germline V lookup: CDR1 SNHLY, CDR2 FYNNEI.

The V call is TRBV10-1, the J call TRBJ2-7; 7 nucleotides line up with TRBD1. The CDR3 loop spans 13 amino acids. V was pared by 6 bases and J by 9 bases, with 11 bases of the junction left unmatched. The germline gives CDR1 WNHNN, CDR2 SYGVQD (reference sequence). The CDR3 DNA reads as TGCGCCAGCAGCCAACAGGGGCCGTCCGGGCAGTACTTC. This translates into CASSQQGPSGQYF.